Shown below are 26 T cell receptor beta chains from a single sample sequenced in a study of blood T cell repertoires in COVID-19. Measured with immunoSEQ multiplex PCR; TCRdb has only the in-frame clones, and not every one. The table records some 150,000 clones, approximately 87% of them present only once. The sequenced material came from peripheral blood. These receptors were obtained from a woman in her forties with acute or convalescent COVID-19.

This clone was recorded at least ten times. The chain employs TRBV27 and TRBJ2-4; no clear D gene. The CDR3 contains 13 residues. Trimming took 8 bases from V and 0 from J, leaving 8 bases between them. The V gene's germline CDR1 is MNHEY and CDR2 SMNVEV (reference sequence). DNA for the CDR3: TGTGCCAGCCGCAGCGAAGCCAAAAACATTCAGTACTTC. Protein: CASRSEAKNIQYF.

This clone was counted only a few times. CDR3 bases: TGCGCCAGCAGCCACCCGGGACAGAAAAGCACAGATACGCAGTATTTT. Translation: CASSHPGQKSTDTQYF. This chain joins TRBV4-1 and TRBJ2-3; 7 nucleotides agree with TRBD1. V lost 3 bases and J lost 0; bases outside the gene matches: 6. This CDR3 is built from 16 residues. CDR1 and CDR2 from the germline V gene are MGHRA and YSYEKL.

The DNA of the CDR3 is TGTGCCAGCAGCTTGAGTAGCAGTACGGAGACCCAGTACTTC. Translation gives CASSLSSSTETQYF. The rearrangement links TRBV5-4 to TRBJ2-5; D unclear. The CDR3 covers 14 residues. V shed 1 base and J shed 5 bases, with 12 bases lying between them. CDR1 and CDR2 from the germline V gene are SGHNT and YYREEE (reference sequence).

V is TRBV12-3 or TRBV12-4 and J is TRBJ1-2; possible D gene TRBD1, 6 bases. Trimming took 5 bases from V and 7 from J, leaving 14 bases between them. The CDR3 consists of 13 residues. The CDR3 here is CASSNRGARGYTF. The CDR3 DNA sequence: TGTGCCAGCAGTAATCGGGGGGCCCGTGGCTACACCTTC.

This rearrangement joins TRBV6-5 to TRBJ2-1, with D maybe TRBD2 (6 bases). The CDR3 covers 15 residues. Trimming cost V 3 bases and J 10 bases, with 19 bases left between them. In germline, CDR1 is MNHEY, CDR2 SVGAGI. The CDR3 loop reads CASSYPAQGLVEQFF. As DNA, the CDR3 is TGTGCCAGCAGTTATCCAGCCCAGGGACTTGTGGAGCAGTTCTTC.

The chain couples TRBV11-2 to TRBJ2-3; 8 nucleotides line up with TRBD2. The CDR3 spans 16 residues. CDR1 and CDR2 (germline): SGHAT, FQNNGV. V was clipped by 0 bases and J by 8 bases; unmatched bases: 10. CDR3 sequence (DNA): TGTGCCAGCAGCTTAGAACCGGGGGGGCCTCCCGCTACGCAGTATTTT. Residues: CASSLEPGGPPATQYF.

The chain carries TRBV2 and TRBJ1-3, with 7 bases identical to TRBD1. Germline V gene lookup returns CDR1 SNHLY and CDR2 FYNNEI. The J segment lost 4 bases and the V segment lost 7 bases, leaving 10 bases of the junction unmatched. This CDR3 region has 15 residues. The CDR3 coding sequence is TGTGCCAGCACTCCCACAGGGGCGGCCGGAAACACCATATATTTT. Amino acids: CASTPTGAAGNTIYF. The variable domain in full, completed from reference TRBV2 and TRBJ1-3, reads EPEVTQTPSHQVTQMGQEVILRCVPISNHLYFYWYRQILGQKVEFLVSFYNNEISEKSEIFDDQFSVERPDGSNFTLKIRSTKLEDSAMYFCASTPTGAAGNTIYFGEGSWLTVV.

The J gene is TRBJ1-1, the V gene TRBV7-9; TRBD1 might be the D (5 bases). Germline values: CDR1 SEHNR, CDR2 FQNEAQ (reference sequence). Trimming left V 7 bases short and J 6 bases short, with 12 bases between. CDR3 length: 12 residues. Here the CDR3 DNA reads TGTGCCAGCACCGACAGCCTTTCTGAAGCTTTCTTT. This encodes CASTDSLSEAFF.

This chain links TRBV19 with TRBJ2-5, with D hard to call. The CDR3 covers 14 residues. Deletions cut 6 bases from V and 2 bases from J, with 13 bases between. The germline V gene has CDR1 LNHDA and CDR2 SQIVND (reference sequence). The CDR3 loop is CASRKAPQQETQYF. The CDR3 bases are TGTGCCAGTAGGAAAGCCCCTCAACAAGAGACCCAGTACTTC. Full variable domain (outside the CDR3, taken from reference TRBV19 and TRBJ2-5): DGGITQSPKYLFRKEGQNVTLSCEQNLNHDAMYWYRQDPGQGLRLIYYSQIVNDFQKGDIAEGYSVSREKKESFPLTVTSAQKNPTAFYLCASRKAPQQETQYFGPGTRLLVL.

The chain joins TRBV30 to TRBJ1-1, with TRBD1 matching over 8 bases. Germline CDR1 reads GTSNPN; CDR2 reads SVGIG (reference sequence). Unmatched junction bases numbered 2, after V lost 2 bases and J lost 3 bases. CDR3 length equals 13 residues. The CDR3 DNA follows: TGTGCCTGGAGTCCACAGGGGGACACTGAAGCTTTCTTT. Protein product: CAWSPQGDTEAFF.

The CDR3 sequence is CASSQGLGSAEAFF. CDR3 nucleotides: TGCGCCAGCAGCCAAGGTTTAGGGAGCGCTGAAGCTTTCTTT. V is TRBV4-3 and J is TRBJ1-1; D ambiguous. Trimming left V 1 base short and J 6 bases short, with 12 bases between. Germline V CDR1 and CDR2: LGHNA, YSLEER. The CDR3 is 14 residues long.

CDR3 sequence reads: CASSLAEGTGGSGYGYTF. CDR3 nucleotides: TGTGCCAGCAGCTTAGCGGAAGGGACAGGGGGAAGTGGCTATGGCTACACCTTC. The V gene is TRBV7-6, the J gene TRBJ1-2; 11 positions agree with TRBD1. There are 18 residues in the CDR3. With 0 bases clipped from V and 4 bases from J, the junction kept 10 bases outside the gene matches. Germline assignment: CDR1 SGHVS and CDR2 FNYEAQ. Complete variable domain (other parts from reference TRBV7-6 and TRBJ1-2): GAGVSQSPRYKVTKRGQDVALRCDPISGHVSLYWYRQALGQGPEFLTYFNYEAQQDKSGLPNDRFSAERPEGSISTLTIQRTEQRDSAMYRCASSLAEGTGGSGYGYTFGSGTRLTVV.

This clone was counted only a few times. The chain carries TRBV9 and TRBJ1-1, with 7 nucleotides matching TRBD1. In germline, CDR1 is SGDLS, CDR2 YYNGEE. V lost 3 bases, J lost 5 bases, and 7 bases stayed unmatched. The CDR3 length is 14 residues. CDR3 coding DNA: TGTGCCAGCAGCGACACCTCAGGGGGGACTGAAGCTTTCTTT. As protein: CASSDTSGGTEAFF.

This chain uses TRBV10-3 with TRBJ2-2; D is possibly TRBD1 (6 bases). Trimming removed 3 bases from V and 7 bases from J, with 12 bases in between. Germline V CDR1 and CDR2: ENHRY, SYGVKD. The CDR3 is 14 residues long. The CDR3 DNA is TGTGCCATCAGTGACCCCAACAGGGACGGGGAGCTGTTTTTT. Translating gives CAISDPNRDGELFF.

The CDR3 is CASSAVPHSTGELFF. The CDR3 coding sequence is TGTGCCAGCAGTGCAGTCCCCCACAGCACCGGGGAGCTGTTTTTT. The chain carries TRBV2 and TRBJ2-2; D is undetermined. Germline V gene sequence: CDR1 SNHLY, CDR2 FYNNEI. The CDR3 totals 15 residues. V lost 4 bases, J lost 4 bases, and 13 bases lay in between.

This clone was seen a few times. Its ends do not fully match the called genes, so a read error is possible. The chain has TRBV30 and TRBJ1-2, with D tentatively TRBD1 (5 bases). CDR3 length: 12 amino acids. The germline CDR1 and CDR2 sequences are GTSNPN and SVGIG (reference sequence). In nucleotides, the CDR3 is TGTGGCTGGAGGTGGGGGGGATCTGGCTACACCTTC. As protein: CGWRWGGSGYTF.

CDR3 region: CASSLGGGLHEQFF. The CDR3 bases are TGTGCCAGCAGCTTAGGGGGGGGCCTTCATGAGCAGTTCTTC. The chain has TRBV11-2 and TRBJ2-1; tentatively, D is TRBD2 (7 bases). This CDR3 contains 14 residues. The germline CDR1 and CDR2 sequences are SGHAT and FQNNGV. With 1 base removed from V and 8 bases from J, the gap between germline ends came to 12 bases.

This chain uses TRBV7-8 with TRBJ1-5; perhaps TRBD1 as D (5 bases). V was clipped by 1 base and J by 4 bases, with 8 bases between them. This CDR3 spans 14 amino acids. Germline V gene data show CDR1 as SGHVS and CDR2 as FQNEAQ. The CDR3 loop reads CASSLGGTNQPQHF. The CDR3 region has the DNA TGTGCCAGCAGCTTAGGAGGGACTAATCAGCCCCAGCATTTT.

The chain has TRBV19 and TRBJ1-1, with D perhaps TRBD1 (6 bases). Deletions cut 6 bases from V and 0 bases from J, with 11 bases between. This CDR3 has 14 residues. Germline lookup yields CDR1 LNHDA and CDR2 SQIVND (reference sequence). The CDR3 protein is CASSLQGMNTEAFF. CDR3 nucleotides: TGTGCCAGTAGCTTACAGGGAATGAACACTGAAGCTTTCTTT. Based on the CDR3 plus reference TRBV19 and TRBJ1-1, the full variable domain is DGGITQSPKYLFRKEGQNVTLSCEQNLNHDAMYWYRQDPGQGLRLIYYSQIVNDFQKGDIAEGYSVSREKKESFPLTVTSAQKNPTAFYLCASSLQGMNTEAFFGQGTRLTVV.

J is TRBJ2-2 and V is TRBV7-6; 9 nucleotides match TRBD2. The V gene end was trimmed by 5 bases and the J gene end by 0 bases; junction bases not matched to a gene: 4. The CDR3 runs to 16 residues. Germline values: CDR1 SGHVS, CDR2 FNYEAQ. As DNA, the CDR3 is TGTGCCAGCAGCCCTAGCGGGAACCCGAACACCGGGGAGCTGTTTTTT. Translating it yields CASSPSGNPNTGELFF.

The J gene is TRBJ2-1, the V gene TRBV2; 7 bases agree with TRBD2. V trimming: 11 bases; J trimming: 0 bases; junction bases outside the gene matches: 7. CDR3 length: 14 residues. Germline lookup yields CDR1 SNHLY and CDR2 FYNNEI. In DNA form, the CDR3 reads TGTGCCGACCGGGACTATCGCTCCTACAATGAGCAGTTCTTC. Its translation is CADRDYRSYNEQFF.

This clone appeared once. The gene calls are TRBV4-3 and TRBJ2-5; 8 nucleotides line up with TRBD2. CDR1 is LGHNA and CDR2 is YSLEER in the germline V gene. CDR3 length: 19 residues. V dropped 0 bases and J dropped 4; count of bases not matched to a gene: 16. CDR3 protein: CASSQEMDLGGGPGETQYF. Written as DNA, the CDR3 is TGCGCCAGCAGCCAAGAGATGGACTTGGGCGGGGGGCCCGGAGAGACCCAGTACTTC.

The chain combines TRBV11-1 with TRBJ1-5; D might be TRBD1 (5 bases). The V gene's germline CDR1 is SGHAT and CDR2 FQDESV (reference sequence). V lost 6 bases and J lost 3, with 12 bases in between. There are 14 residues in the CDR3. In DNA, the CDR3 is TGTGCCAGCAGACTCGGGACTTCCAATCAGCCCCAGCATTTT. This translates into CASRLGTSNQPQHF.

As concerns this clone: At one end the junction does not follow the germline gene, possibly because of a read error. The chain uses TRBV7-7 and TRBJ2-1; tentative D call: TRBD1 (6 bases). This CDR3 is built from 14 residues. Germline CDR1 reads SSHAT; CDR2 reads FNYEAQ (reference sequence). This chain's CDR3 is CASSSRGTPKGQFF. CDR3 DNA sequence: TGTGCTAGCAGCTCCAGGGGCACTCCAAAGGGGCAGTTCTTC.

This chain connects TRBV4-3 to TRBJ1-1, with D uncertain. This CDR3 region has 14 residues. Per the germline V gene, CDR1 is LGHNA and CDR2 is YSLEER. V lost 4 bases and J 7 bases, leaving 16 bases between the germline ends. CDR3 amino acids: CASSLRPDRVEAFF. The CDR3 region has the DNA TGCGCCAGCAGCCTACGGCCGGATCGGGTTGAAGCTTTCTTT.

The genes are TRBV9 and TRBJ2-1; D not certain. CDR1 is SGDLS, CDR2 YYNGEE, per germline. Trimming removed 4 bases at V and 3 bases at J, with 14 bases between. This CDR3 has 15 amino acids. CDR3 loop: CASSLSSSLYNEQFF. DNA of the CDR3: TGTGCCAGCAGCTTATCGAGTAGCCTCTACAATGAGCAGTTCTTC.